This record concerns one TCR beta chain sequence. This receptor's antigen is unknown. No base quality values were provided; no much bigger clone lies one nucleotide off. V sheds 4 bases and J sheds 4 bases, leaving 8 bases between their ends. Looking up the germline V gene yields CDR1 SNHLY and CDR2 FYNNEI. The CDR3 goes from the cysteine to the phenylalanine over 13 residues. Only the CDR3 DNA is retained, 39 bases long and in frame from the first base. What this sample's time point label stands for: baseline before first vaccination. Vaccinee samples were obtained from the UK trials COV001 and COV002, which included a single-blind randomized controlled phase 2/3 trial of AZD1222 (ChAdOx1 nCoV-19) in healthy adults. For TCRbeta chain sequencing, PBMC samples were collected from trial participants at day 0 and at day 28 after the second dose. This record belongs to a study of T cell responses to AZD1222 COVID-19 vaccine (dated by TCRdb to the early 2020s). Study-level background: AZD1222 recipients given second doses at about 4 weeks or at about 12 weeks were pooled, since spike-specific TCR depth and breadth were not found to differ between the two schedules. TCR sequencing covered roughly 230 trial participants: some 210 given two doses of AZD1222 and approximately 26 given two doses of MenACWY control vaccine. Trial participants were enrolled by age into subgroups of 18-55, 56-69 and 70-plus years, and about 150, 27 and 61 TCR-sequenced participants, respectively, were included in these subgroups. What the study reported, not specific to this receptor: Reportedly, almost half of the unique spike-specific TCRs recognized epitopes lying outside the regions that are mutated in the B.1.351 and B.1.1.7 variants. Because no day 14 peak-response samples were available, the repertoires could be characterized only after the peak T cell response. Conclusions about previously exposed vaccinees were limited because only six AZD1222 recipients were SARS-CoV-2 seropositive at baseline. The whole spike protein was spanned by vaccine-associated CD4 TCRs, and dominant responses were seen in regions 160-218 and 743-854. Participants were mostly white British and included more females than males, and it was suggested by the authors that clonal diversity may have been underestimated. After two AZD1222 doses, both the breadth and the depth of spike-specific TCRs were significantly higher than at day 0 and than in MenACWY recipients. The 56-69-year group was small, and its depth increase did not reach significance, likely because of low power.

The CDR3 regions of human TCRbeta chains were subjected to immunosequencing. The source study handled its data this way. TCRs in the repertoires were matched against a reference library of SARS-CoV-2-specific TCRs that had been generated with the MIRA antigen-specificity platform. Breadth was defined as the fraction of unique TCRs that were SARS-CoV-2-associated. Depth was defined as the fraction of total T cells that were SARS-CoV-2-associated. Using the MIRA data, each spike-specific TCR was assigned both to the spike region to which the TCR was reactive and to a CD4 or CD8 class. Log10-transformed breadth and depth values were compared by one-way ANOVA with Sidak's multiple comparisons tests. TCRdb took this table from immuneACCESS and kept in-frame rearrangements with V and J called. Such tables lack part of the clones; where checked against another copy, unresolved V genes explain under half of the gap, and the rest is unexplained. V and J calls plus clone size are reproduced from that table; the DNA served to infer D and trimming. The sample profile shows more than 95,000 clones; 90% of them were found once. Jointly, the top ten make up approximately 7.6% of the sample.

The material sequenced was peripheral blood, taken on day 0 of AZD1222 vaccination. This clonotype originated in an adult in good health. The V and J segments used are TRBV2 and TRBJ2-1; the D gene assignment is ambiguous. For the CDR3, the sequence is CASSAEGYNEQFF. The DNA is as follows: TGTGCCAGCAGTGCGGAAGGGTACAATGAGCAGTTCTTC.